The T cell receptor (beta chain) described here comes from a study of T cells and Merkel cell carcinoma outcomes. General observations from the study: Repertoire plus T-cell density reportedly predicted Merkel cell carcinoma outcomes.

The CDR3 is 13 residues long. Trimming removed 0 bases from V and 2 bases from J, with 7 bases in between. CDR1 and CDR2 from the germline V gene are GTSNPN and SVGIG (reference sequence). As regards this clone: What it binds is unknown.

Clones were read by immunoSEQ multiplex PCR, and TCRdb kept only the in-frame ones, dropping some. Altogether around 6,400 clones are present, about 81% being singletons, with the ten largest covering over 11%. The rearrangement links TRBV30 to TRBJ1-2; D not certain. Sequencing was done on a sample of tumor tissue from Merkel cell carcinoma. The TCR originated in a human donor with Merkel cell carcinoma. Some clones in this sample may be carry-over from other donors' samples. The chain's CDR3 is CAWSVLGNYGYTF. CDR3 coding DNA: TGTGCCTGGAGTGTACTGGGAAACTATGGCTACACCTTC.